This entry concerns a single TCR beta chain. The specificity of this receptor is unknown. Per-nucleotide qualities are absent, and no much larger clonotype sits a single base away. Patients with uncontrolled infections, other autoimmune diseases, pregnancy or lactation were excluded. Diagnoses were based on clinical symptoms, serum thyroxine and TRAb, thyroid ultrasound and orbital computed tomography. Total RNA was extracted with Trizol reagent, and quality was checked on an Agilent 2100 Bioanalyzer. A distance of 17 bases separates the germline ends of V and J, which lose 5 bases and 7 bases respectively. There are 15 amino acids in the CDR3, from cysteine to phenylalanine inclusive. The read is trimmed to its CDR3 DNA, 45 bases read in frame from base 1. In the germline V gene, CDR1 corresponds to MRHNA and CDR2 to SNTAGT. The sample is drawn from a study of T cells in Graves' hyperthyroidism and ophthalmopathy (dated by TCRdb to between 2018 and 2020). Background for the entire study: A discovery cohort of around 98 patients, about 43 with Graves' ophthalmopathy and about 60 with stable Graves' hyperthyroidism, was used to find distinguishing TCR V-J signatures. Following sampling, methimazole starting at 30 mg daily was given to hyperthyroidism patients, and high-dose intravenous methylprednisolone was given to ophthalmopathy patients. The 95 to 100 discovery patients were randomly divided into training and test sets at a 7:3 ratio. Thyroid tissue and blood T-cell repertoires from roughly six Graves' hyperthyroidism patients were also compared in the study. Prospective prediction of ophthalmopathy was tested in an independent validation cohort consisting of about 20 hyperthyroidism patients and approximately 16 patients who later progressed to ophthalmopathy. According to the paper, TCR Vbeta CDR3 sequencing was carried out on some 130 peripheral blood samples, which came from under 50 ophthalmopathy, 80 or so hyperthyroidism and about 17 progressor patients. Study-wide conclusions, independent of this receptor: Most expanded thyroid clonotypes (frequency above 0.001) were also found in blood, which suggests that blood repertoires may mirror thyroid immune responses. A 13 V-J signature model separated ophthalmopathy from stable hyperthyroidism, with over 85% sensitivity and roughly 81% specificity in cross-validation and 80%/75% in testing. No statistical method was used to fix the sample size in advance, and group allocation was not hidden from the investigators. During validation, the model predicted progression to ophthalmopathy a median of about 5.9 months ahead of onset, with approximately 70% sensitivity and 72.22% specificity.

The TCR beta CDR3 regions were amplified from RNA transcripts. For the first round of RT-PCR on the TCR CDR3, the HTBI primer set was used together with the Qiagen OneStep RT-PCR kit. The libraries were constructed in a second round of multiplex PCR and then size-selected and purified. The libraries were sequenced on an Illumina HiSeq2000 using paired-end 100 bp reads. The original pipeline was this. SOAPnuke was used to process the raw data, with reads discarded if the reads contained adapters or uncalled bases, had a mean Phred below 15, or lacked an exact constant-primer or identifier match. COPE v1.2.5 was used to merge high-quality paired reads, and clonotypes were defined as unique nucleotide sequences. Clonotypes were aligned to IMGT TRBV, TRBD and TRBJ reference segments using MiTCR v1.1. Only V-J combinations with frequency above 0.0001, covering 98% to 99.2% of repertoires, were analysed. The TCS score was defined as F50 (clonal expansion) divided by E x V (chaos), with BLOSUM62-based TCRdist calculated between CDR3 peptides within each V-J. Welch's t-statistics and random forest reduced roughly 530 V-J features to fewer than 15, which were used in a naive Bayes classifier (R e1071). The Morisita-Horn index was used to measure how similar the thyroid and blood repertoires were. Clones were called with MiXCR by TCRdb after fastp trimmed the public reads at Q25, and only in-frame beta chains were retained. Records with the same CDR3 protein are collapsed into one entry carrying the most frequent genes and DNA. These V and J calls derive from TCRdb rather than the authors' analysis. The sample has 650,000 to 800,000 distinct CDR3 sequences on record, 45% of them singletons. The ten largest clonotypes hold 6.5% to 9% of the sample.

This TCR derives from an adult man with Graves' disease, either hyperthyroidism or ophthalmopathy (not recorded which). The specimen was peripheral blood or thyroid tissue (not recorded which). Recombination linked TRBV6-4 to TRBJ1-4; TRBD1 is perhaps the D gene, given 5 matching bases. The CDR3 region: CASSLAAGLGEKLFF. The bases read TGTGCCAGCAGTCTCGCTGCAGGGTTGGGTGAAAAACTGTTTTTT.